This TCR beta chain stems from a study of T cell repertoires in cytomegalovirus infection (dated by TCRdb to the late 2010s). Turning to the overall study: Peptide stimulations targeted recently identified HLA-C-restricted CMV epitopes, whose presentation resists viral immunomodulation, together with well-studied HLA-B-restricted epitopes. Donor HLA type was relevant to the analysis, because carriage of CMV infection together with the matching HLA type was indicated by public TCR beta signatures. The study at large found these results: The ex vivo response was dominated by HLA-C-restricted CMV-specific TCR beta clonotypes, which also provided the single most frequent clonotype in two of eight donors. In both this cohort and an independent cohort of 352 donors, the cumulative frequency of public TCR beta family members distinguished carriers of CMV infection plus the relevant HLA type.

Of note for this clonotype: Its specific antigen is unknown. No base qualities exist here, and no much larger clone lies one base off it.

The sequencer listed for this sample is Illumina HiSeq 1500. TCRdb passed the public sequencing reads through fastp at Q25 and MiXCR, retaining productive beta sequences. Identical CDR3 protein sequences are pooled into one entry, listed with their most common genes and DNA. This sample is represented by about 470,000 distinct CDR3 sequences; 42% of them were singletons. The ten largest clones add up to roughly two fifths of the sample. Per the publication, the treatment or condition label means: in vitro stimulation with specific CMV peptide epitopes to enrich CMV-specific T cells. V loses 0 bases of germline sequence and J loses 5 bases, and the interval between the two ends is 12 bases. Measured from the cysteine to the phenylalanine, the CDR3 is 14 residues long. Only the CDR3 portion is preserved as DNA: 42 bases, with reading frame beginning at the first base. Taken from the germline V gene, the CDR1 and CDR2 loops are SGHRS and YFSETQ.

Rearrangement joined TRBV5-1 to TRBJ2-7; a tentative D call is TRBD1 (5 bases match). The receptor's source is a human donor in good health (CMV status not recorded). Some clones in this sample may be carry-over from other donors' samples. The sample in question was cultured PBMCs, obtained from culture after CMV antigen stimulation. This receptor has the CDR3 CASSLEGVRDEQYF. The DNA sequence reads TGCGCCAGCAGCTTGGAAGGGGTCCGGGACGAGCAGTACTTC.